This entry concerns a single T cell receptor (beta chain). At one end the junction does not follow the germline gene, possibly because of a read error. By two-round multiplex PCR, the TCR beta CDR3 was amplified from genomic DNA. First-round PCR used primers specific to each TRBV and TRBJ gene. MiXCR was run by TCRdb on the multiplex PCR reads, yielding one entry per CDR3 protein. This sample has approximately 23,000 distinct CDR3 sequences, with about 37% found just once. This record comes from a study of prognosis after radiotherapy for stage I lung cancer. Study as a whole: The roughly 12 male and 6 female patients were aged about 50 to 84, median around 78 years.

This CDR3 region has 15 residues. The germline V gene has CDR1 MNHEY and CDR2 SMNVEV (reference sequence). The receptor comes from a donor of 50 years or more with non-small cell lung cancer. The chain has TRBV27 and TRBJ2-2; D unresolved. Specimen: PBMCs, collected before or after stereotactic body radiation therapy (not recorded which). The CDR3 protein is CASSLRSEVTGELFF. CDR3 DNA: TGTGCCAGCAGTTTGAGGTCCGAGGTTACCGGTGAGCTGTTTTTT.